A single sample is the source of the 32 T cell receptor beta chains below, sequenced in a study of OX40 agonist ivuxolimab in advanced cancers. Assay used: immunoSEQ multiplex PCR; TCRdb lists only in-frame clones, some missing. The table includes about 22,000 clones, roughly nine tenths detected once. The material was CD4+ or CD8+ T cells sorted from blood, obtained in a trial of the OX40 agonist ivuxolimab. These receptors all stem from an adult with an advanced solid tumor such as melanoma, head and neck, liver or kidney cancer.

This clone was detected once. CDR3 sequence reads: CASIDSPSSYNEQFF. The CDR3 region has the DNA TGTGCCAGCATCGACAGCCCAAGCTCCTACAATGAGCAGTTCTTC. The chain couples TRBV7-9 to TRBJ2-1; possible D gene TRBD1, 5 bases. Germline V gene sequence: CDR1 SEHNR, CDR2 FQNEAQ (reference sequence). This CDR3 region has 15 residues. V dropped 7 bases and J dropped 0 bases, with 13 bases sitting between them.

The chain couples TRBV15 to TRBJ2-2; TRBD1 matches 8 bases. The CDR3 is 16 amino acids. The V gene end was trimmed by 2 bases and the J gene end by 2 bases; junction bases not matched to a gene: 4. Germline V lookup: CDR1 LNHNV, CDR2 YYDKDF (reference sequence). Here the CDR3 DNA reads TGTGCCACCAGCAGATGGGACAGGCTAAACACCGGGGAGCTGTTTTTT. Its translation: CATSRWDRLNTGELFF.

V usage is TRBV7-2 and J usage is TRBJ2-7; D is unresolved. V was trimmed by 5 bases and J by 4 bases, leaving 9 bases between them. The CDR3 runs 12 residues. CDR1 SGHTA and CDR2 FQGNSA come from the germline V gene. The DNA of the CDR3 is TGTGCCAGCAGCGTGATAGGGTACGAGCAGTACTTC. It specifies CASSVIGYEQYF.

The CDR3 is CASSPAYYNEQFF. For the CDR3, the DNA is TGTGCCAGCAGTCCGGCCTACTACAATGAGCAGTTCTTC. The V call is TRBV27, the J call TRBJ2-1; D is undetermined. The CDR3 is 13 residues long. Germline V lookup: CDR1 MNHEY, CDR2 SMNVEV (reference sequence). V was shortened by 5 bases and J by 3 bases, with 8 bases between the two germline ends.

In its sample, this clone was seen once. The chain couples TRBV9 to TRBJ2-2; 10 bases fit TRBD1. Germline CDR1 is SGDLS and CDR2 is YYNGEE. V lost 3 bases to trimming and J lost 7 bases; unmatched junction nucleotides: 3. This CDR3 region has 14 residues. The CDR3 spells CASSEWDRGGELFF. CDR3 sequence (DNA): TGTGCCAGCAGCGAGTGGGACAGGGGCGGGGAGCTGTTTTTT.

This chain uses TRBV27 with TRBJ2-5; the D gene is possibly TRBD2 (7 bases). V lost 6 bases, J lost 0 bases, and 14 bases lay in between. Germline V gene lookup returns CDR1 MNHEY and CDR2 SMNVEV (reference sequence). There are 15 residues in the CDR3. CDR3 sequence: CASSRGASDQETQYF. The CDR3 region has the DNA TGTGCCAGCAGCCGGGGGGCTAGCGACCAAGAGACCCAGTACTTC.

The chain couples TRBV27 to TRBJ1-5; D remains unclear. Germline loops: CDR1 MNHEY, CDR2 SMNVEV (reference sequence). CDR3 length equals 14 residues. V was clipped by 0 bases and J by 9 bases, with 12 bases between them. DNA of the CDR3: TGTGCCAGCAGTTTATCGTCCACTTCACGGCCCCAGCATTTT. It translates to CASSLSSTSRPQHF.

CDR3 amino acids: CATSAGQGGYEQYF. As DNA, the CDR3 is TGTGCCACCAGCGCGGGTCAGGGGGGCTACGAGCAGTACTTC. The chain combines TRBV15 with TRBJ2-7; D might be TRBD1 (7 bases). The CDR3 extends over 14 amino acids. Germline V gene data show CDR1 as LNHNV and CDR2 as YYDKDF (reference sequence). V dropped 5 bases and J dropped 3 bases, with 14 bases sitting between them.

A word on this clone: A junction boundary mismatches the germline segment, possibly from a read error. This chain's CDR3 is CASSLTGEGVF. The CDR3 region has the DNA TGCGCCAGCAGCTTGACAGGGGAGGGAGTCTTC. This chain links TRBV5-1 with TRBJ2-1; D possibly uses TRBD1 or TRBD2 (7 bases each). The CDR3 covers 11 residues. CDR1 and CDR2 (germline): SGHRS, YFSETQ.

Details on this clone: Compared with germline, one end of the junction differs, possibly owing to a read error. The chain combines TRBV7-7 with TRBJ1-1, with D possibly being TRBD1 (5 bases). The CDR3 consists of 17 residues. Germline CDR1 reads SSHAT; CDR2 reads FNYEAQ (reference sequence). The CDR3 loop is CASSLVRQGLGNTEAFF. The CDR3 bases are TGTGCTAGCAGCTTAGTTCGGCAGGGCCTTGGGAACACTGAAGCTTTCTTT. Supplemented by reference TRBV7-7 and TRBJ1-1, the full variable domain reads GAGVSQSPRYKVTKRGQDVTLRCDPISSHATLYWYQQALGQGPEFLTYFNYEAQPDKSGLPSDRFSAERPEGSISTLTIQRTEQRDSAMYRCASSLVRQGLGNTEAFFGQGTRLTVV.

This chain uses TRBV27 with TRBJ2-7, with D unresolved. Germline assignment: CDR1 MNHEY and CDR2 SMNVEV (reference sequence). The CDR3 covers 12 residues. V lost 8 bases and J lost 2, with 10 bases in between. CDR3 residues: CASLSPTYEQYF. CDR3 coding DNA: TGTGCCAGCTTGTCCCCTACCTACGAGCAGTACTTC.

The chain joins TRBV28 to TRBJ2-3; no reliable D call. This CDR3 is 15 amino acids long. V gave up 4 bases and J gave up 2 bases, with 13 bases separating them. From germline, CDR1 is MDHEN and CDR2 SYDVKM. CDR3 sequence: CASSSGPISTDTQYF. As DNA, the CDR3 is TGTGCCAGCAGTTCAGGACCGATTTCCACAGATACGCAGTATTTT. Variable domain in full (rest from reference TRBV28 and TRBJ2-3): DVKVTQSSRYLVKRTGEKVFLECVQDMDHENMFWYRQDPGLGLRLIYFSYDVKMKEKGDIPEGYSVSREKKERFSLILESASTNQTSMYLCASSSGPISTDTQYFGPGTRLTVL.

The chain has TRBV4-1 and TRBJ2-3; tentatively, D is TRBD2 (6 bases). This CDR3 region has 15 residues. Germline CDR1 and CDR2: MGHRA and YSYEKL. Trimming shortened V by 4 bases and J by 1 base, and 12 bases separated the two germline ends. DNA for the CDR3: TGCGCCAGCAGCCTTCGACTAGGGGGCACAGATACGCAGTATTTT. Amino acid sequence: CASSLRLGGTDTQYF.

This chain links TRBV7-9 with TRBJ2-1; 13 nucleotides agree with TRBD2. Germline-derived CDR1 and CDR2 are SEHNR and FQNEAQ (reference sequence). The ends lost 3 bases at V and 5 bases at J; junction bases unmatched: 4. CDR3 length equals 16 residues. CDR3: CASSFETSGGNNEQFF. The CDR3 DNA is TGTGCCAGCAGCTTCGAGACTAGCGGGGGGAACAATGAGCAGTTCTTC.

The chain links TRBV6-1 to TRBJ2-3, with TRBD1 as a possible D gene (5 bases). The CDR3 is 13 residues long. Germline loops: CDR1 MNHNS, CDR2 SASEGT. V was clipped by 6 bases and J by 4 bases, with 11 bases between them. The chain's CDR3 is CASRGLGADTQYF. The CDR3 bases are TGTGCCAGCAGGGGGCTGGGCGCAGATACGCAGTATTTT.

Only one count was recorded for this clone. The chain carries TRBV29-1 and TRBJ2-7; 9 bases agree with TRBD1. CDR3 size: 14 residues. The V segment lost 4 bases and the J segment 5 bases; nucleotides outside the gene matches: 9. Germline V gives CDR1 SQVTM, CDR2 ANQGSEA. DNA of the CDR3: TGCAGCGTTGGTGTTAGGACAGGGGTCCACGAGCAGTACTTC. This encodes CSVGVRTGVHEQYF.

The chain joins TRBV6-1 to TRBJ2-7, with D possibly TRBD2 on 6 matching bases. Germline values: CDR1 MNHNS, CDR2 SASEGT. The germline V and J ends were trimmed by 6 bases and 4 bases, with 13 bases remaining between them. This CDR3 contains 13 residues. The CDR3 spells CASSLALRYEQYF. Written as DNA, the CDR3 is TGTGCCAGCAGCCTAGCGCTGCGGTACGAGCAGTACTTC.

The rearrangement joins TRBV5-6 to TRBJ1-1, with a possible D match to TRBD1 (5 bases). The V gene's germline CDR1 is SGHDT and CDR2 YYEEEE. Trimming stripped 2 bases from V and 6 bases from J, with 8 bases between. The CDR3 is made up of 12 amino acids. The CDR3 region has the DNA TGTGCCAGCAGCTTCCGGGACCCTGAAGCTTTCTTT. Its translation is CASSFRDPEAFF.

The chain combines TRBV2 with TRBJ1-1; TRBD1 might be the D (6 bases). Germline lookup yields CDR1 SNHLY and CDR2 FYNNEI. Trimming shortened V by 7 bases and J by 0 bases, and 12 bases separated the two germline ends. This CDR3 has 14 residues. The CDR3 DNA is TGTGCCAGCAAAGGGGGGGGAATGAACACTGAAGCTTTCTTT. Residues: CASKGGGMNTEAFF.

The CDR3 protein is CASSQGGGRASYEQYF. For the CDR3, the DNA is TGTGCCAGCAGCCAAGGGGGCGGGAGGGCTTCCTACGAGCAGTACTTC. This chain uses TRBV14 with TRBJ2-7; 9 nucleotides line up with TRBD2. Per germline, CDR1 SGHDN and CDR2 FVKESK. Trimming at V came to 1 base and at J to 1 base, leaving 5 bases not matched to a gene. The CDR3 extends over 16 amino acids. The whole variable domain, filled in from reference TRBV14 and TRBJ2-7, reads EAGVTQFPSHSVIEKGQTVTLRCDPISGHDNLYWYRRVMGKEIKFLLHFVKESKQDESGMPNNRFLAERTGGTYSTLKVQPAELEDSGVYFCASSQGGGRASYEQYFGPGTRLTVT.

This sequence joins TRBV4-1 and TRBJ1-2; D is perhaps TRBD1 (6 bases). The germline V gene encodes CDR1 MGHRA and CDR2 YSYEKL. The CDR3 spans 16 residues. Trimming pared 3 bases from V and 4 bases from J, leaving 18 bases between. The CDR3 DNA reads TGCGCCAGCAGCCATGGATGGGCAGGGGAGAGCTATGGCTACACCTTC. It specifies CASSHGWAGESYGYTF.

This clone counts as medium-sized. The same CDR3 arises from other DNA sequences in this sample as well. J is TRBJ1-5 and V is TRBV5-4; D ambiguous. In germline, CDR1 is SGHNT, CDR2 YYREEE (reference sequence). CDR3 length: 12 residues. Trimming removed 0 bases from V and 4 bases from J, with 2 bases in between. The CDR3 region is CASSLGNQPQHF. Here the CDR3 DNA reads TGTGCCAGCAGCTTGGGGAATCAGCCCCAGCATTTT. Full variable domain (remainder filled in from reference TRBV5-4 and TRBJ1-5): ETGVTQSPTHLIKTRGQQVTLRCSSQSGHNTVSWYQQALGQGPQFIFQYYREEENGRGNFPPRFSGLQFPNYSSELNVNALELDDSALYLCASSLGNQPQHFGDGTRLSIL.

The chain recombines TRBV6-1 with TRBJ2-3, with unresolved D. The CDR3 has 15 residues. Per the germline V gene, CDR1 is MNHNS and CDR2 is SASEGT. Trimming pared 3 bases from V and 0 bases from J, leaving 10 bases between. The CDR3 DNA reads TGTGCCAGCAGTGAGGTCAGGCGCAGCACAGATACGCAGTATTTT. It encodes CASSEVRRSTDTQYF.

The DNA of the CDR3 is TGTGCCAGTAGTATAGGTGAGAACACTGAAGCTTTCTTT. It codes for CASSIGENTEAFF. The rearrangement uses TRBV19 and TRBJ1-1, with D uncertain. Trimming removed 1 base from V and 1 base from J, with 4 bases in between. Germline-derived CDR1 and CDR2 are LNHDA and SQIVND (reference sequence). The CDR3 length is 13 residues.

This clone was recorded only once. This rearrangement joins TRBV9 to TRBJ2-5; D is possibly TRBD2 (5 bases). The V end was cut by 1 base, the J end by 4 bases, with 11 bases between. The CDR3 contains 14 residues. In germline, CDR1 is SGDLS, CDR2 YYNGEE. The CDR3 DNA reads as TGTGCCAGCAGCGTAAAGGGAGCAGGAGAGACCCAGTACTTC. Translated, it gives CASSVKGAGETQYF.

The CDR3 bases are TGTGCCAGCAGTTTGCCGGGACAGGGTAGAGGGCAAGAGACCCAGTACTTC. Its translation is CASSLPGQGRGQETQYF. The chain has TRBV28 and TRBJ2-5; 9 bases match TRBD1. Trimming at V came to 3 bases and at J to 2 bases, leaving 10 bases not matched to a gene. The length of the CDR3 is 17 residues. CDR1 and CDR2 from the germline V gene are MDHEN and SYDVKM.

The table lists this clone with a few counts. V gene TRBV27 combines with J gene TRBJ2-3; unclear D gene. The CDR3 extends over 13 amino acids. V gave up 3 bases and J gave up 1 base, with 5 bases separating them. Germline CDR1 is MNHEY and CDR2 is SMNVEV (reference sequence). DNA for the CDR3: TGTGCCAGCAGTTTTGTGGGCACAGATACGCAGTATTTT. It yields the protein CASSFVGTDTQYF.

The rearrangement links TRBV9 to TRBJ2-3; 10 nucleotides match TRBD2. V lost 0 bases and J lost 0; bases outside the gene matches: 7. The CDR3 is made up of 18 amino acids. The V gene's germline CDR1 is SGDLS and CDR2 YYNGEE. As DNA, the CDR3 is TGTGCCAGCAGCGTAGTTACTAGCGGGGAAACTAGCACAGATACGCAGTATTTT. Its translation is CASSVVTSGETSTDTQYF.

The rearrangement joins TRBV6-5 to TRBJ2-1; the match to TRBD2 covers 7 bases. This CDR3 spans 16 amino acids. Trimming cost V 1 base and J 2 bases; bases outside gene matches: 5. Per the germline V gene, CDR1 is MNHEY and CDR2 is SVGAGI. The chain's CDR3 is CASSYLPSGPYNEQFF. The CDR3 coding sequence is TGTGCCAGCAGTTACTTGCCTAGCGGACCCTACAATGAGCAGTTCTTC.

In this sample, this clone turned up once. The chain carries TRBV7-8 and TRBJ2-5, with D possibly being TRBD1 or TRBD2 (6 bases each). There are 14 residues in the CDR3. Per germline, CDR1 SGHVS and CDR2 FQNEAQ. The V end was cut by 4 bases, the J end by 5 bases, with 14 bases between. The CDR3 here is CASSSFGGLETQYF. CDR3 nucleotide sequence: TGTGCCAGCAGCTCCTTCGGGGGCTTGGAGACCCAGTACTTC.

The V gene is TRBV5-6, the J gene TRBJ1-6, with TRBD1 identical over 12 bases. The CDR3 loop spans 19 amino acids. Losses at the gene ends were 5 bases for V and 10 bases for J; bases not matched to a gene: 19. Germline CDR1 and CDR2: SGHDT and YYEEEE. The CDR3 loop is CASSEAGTGGGFRGSPLHF. CDR3 nucleotides: TGTGCCAGCAGTGAAGCCGGGACAGGGGGCGGTTTCCGCGGCTCACCCCTCCACTTT.

The chain links TRBV7-9 to TRBJ2-3; perhaps TRBD2 as D (6 bases). The CDR3 loop spans 16 amino acids. From germline, CDR1 is SEHNR and CDR2 FQNEAQ (reference sequence). Trimming stripped 0 bases from V and 0 bases from J, with 10 bases between. The CDR3: CASSLAEGVSTDTQYF. The CDR3 DNA reads as TGTGCCAGCAGCTTAGCGGAGGGAGTAAGCACAGATACGCAGTATTTT.